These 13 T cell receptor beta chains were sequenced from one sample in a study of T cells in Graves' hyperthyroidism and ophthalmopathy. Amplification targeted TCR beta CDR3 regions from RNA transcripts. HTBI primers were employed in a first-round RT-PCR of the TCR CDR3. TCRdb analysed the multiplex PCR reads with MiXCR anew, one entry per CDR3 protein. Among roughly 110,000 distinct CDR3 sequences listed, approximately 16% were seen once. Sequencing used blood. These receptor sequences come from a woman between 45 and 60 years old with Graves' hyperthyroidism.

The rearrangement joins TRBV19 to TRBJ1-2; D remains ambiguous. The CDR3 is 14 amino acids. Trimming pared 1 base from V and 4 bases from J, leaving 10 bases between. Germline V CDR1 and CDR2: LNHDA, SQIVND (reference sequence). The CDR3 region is CASSIVSGSYGYTF. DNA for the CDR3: TGTGCCAGTAGTATAGTGAGCGGGAGCTATGGCTACACCTTC.

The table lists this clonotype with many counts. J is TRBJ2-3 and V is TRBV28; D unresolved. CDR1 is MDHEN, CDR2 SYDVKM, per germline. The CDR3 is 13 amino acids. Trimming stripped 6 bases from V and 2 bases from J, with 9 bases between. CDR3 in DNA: TGTGCCAGCAGATCGGCAGCCACAGATACGCAGTATTTT. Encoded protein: CASRSAATDTQYF.

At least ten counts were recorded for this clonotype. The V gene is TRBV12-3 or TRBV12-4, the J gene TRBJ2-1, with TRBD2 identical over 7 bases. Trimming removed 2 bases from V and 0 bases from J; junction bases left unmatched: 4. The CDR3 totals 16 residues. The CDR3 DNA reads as TGTGCCAGCAGTTTAATCCGCGGGGGCTCCTACAATGAGCAGTTCTTC. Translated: CASSLIRGGSYNEQFF.

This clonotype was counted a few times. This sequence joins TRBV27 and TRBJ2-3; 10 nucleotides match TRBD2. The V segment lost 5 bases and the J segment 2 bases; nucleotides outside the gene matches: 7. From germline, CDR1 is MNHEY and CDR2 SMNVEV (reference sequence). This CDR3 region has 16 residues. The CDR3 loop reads CASSPRTSGPTDTQYF. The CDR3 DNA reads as TGTGCCAGCAGTCCAAGGACTAGCGGACCCACAGATACGCAGTATTTT.

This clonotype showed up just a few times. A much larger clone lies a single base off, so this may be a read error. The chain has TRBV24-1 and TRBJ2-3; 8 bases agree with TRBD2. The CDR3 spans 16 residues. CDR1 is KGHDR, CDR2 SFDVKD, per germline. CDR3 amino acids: CATSDFTSGSADAQYF. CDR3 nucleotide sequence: TGTGCCACCAGTGATTTTACAAGCGGGAGCGCAGATGCGCAGTATTTT.

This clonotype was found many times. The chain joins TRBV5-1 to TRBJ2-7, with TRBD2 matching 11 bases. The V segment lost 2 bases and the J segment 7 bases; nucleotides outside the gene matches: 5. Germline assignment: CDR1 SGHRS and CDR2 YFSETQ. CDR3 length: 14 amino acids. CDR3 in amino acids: CASSFSGRAEEQYF. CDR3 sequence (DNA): TGCGCCAGCAGCTTTAGCGGGAGGGCCGAAGAGCAGTACTTC.

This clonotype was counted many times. The CDR3 reads CASSFRLTGGYTEAFF. The CDR3 bases are TGTGCCAGCAGTTTCCGACTGACAGGGGGTTACACTGAAGCTTTCTTT. The gene calls are TRBV28 and TRBJ1-1; TRBD1 aligns across 9 bases. CDR1 MDHEN and CDR2 SYDVKM come from the germline V gene. The CDR3 length is 16 residues. The trim removed 3 bases at V and 3 bases at J, leaving 8 bases unmatched.

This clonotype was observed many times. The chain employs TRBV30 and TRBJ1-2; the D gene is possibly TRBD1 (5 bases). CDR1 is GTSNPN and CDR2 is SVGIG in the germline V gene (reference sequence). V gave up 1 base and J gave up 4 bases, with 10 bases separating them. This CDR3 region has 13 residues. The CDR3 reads CAWSESGGYGYTF. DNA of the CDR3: TGTGCCTGGAGTGAAAGCGGGGGCTATGGCTACACCTTC.

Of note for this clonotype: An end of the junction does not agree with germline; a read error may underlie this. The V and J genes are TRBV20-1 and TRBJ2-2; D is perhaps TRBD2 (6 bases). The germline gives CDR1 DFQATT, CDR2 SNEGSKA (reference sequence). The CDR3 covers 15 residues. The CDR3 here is CSAPTRQHNTGGLFF. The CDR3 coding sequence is TGCAGTGCCCCCACGCGACAGCATAACACCGGGGGGCTGTTTTTT.

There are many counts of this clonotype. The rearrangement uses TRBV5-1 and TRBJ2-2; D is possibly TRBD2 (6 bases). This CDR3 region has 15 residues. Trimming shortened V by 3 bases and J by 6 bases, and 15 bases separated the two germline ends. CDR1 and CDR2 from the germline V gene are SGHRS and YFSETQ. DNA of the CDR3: TGCGCCAGCAGCTGGGGACTCCCGGCGCCCGGGGAGCTGTTTTTT. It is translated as CASSWGLPAPGELFF.

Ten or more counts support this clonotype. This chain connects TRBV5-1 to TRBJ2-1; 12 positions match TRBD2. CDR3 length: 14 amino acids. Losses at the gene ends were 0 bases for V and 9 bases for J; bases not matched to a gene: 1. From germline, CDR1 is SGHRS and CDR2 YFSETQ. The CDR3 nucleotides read TGCGCCAGCAGCTTGGCTAGCGGGAGGGCTGAGCAGTTCTTC. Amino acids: CASSLASGRAEQFF. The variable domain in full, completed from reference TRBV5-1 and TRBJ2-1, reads KAGVTQTPRYLIKTRGQQVTLSCSPISGHRSVSWYQQTPGQGLQFLFEYFSETQRNKGNFPGRFSGRQFSNSRSEMNVSTLELGDSALYLCASSLASGRAEQFFGPGTRLTVL.

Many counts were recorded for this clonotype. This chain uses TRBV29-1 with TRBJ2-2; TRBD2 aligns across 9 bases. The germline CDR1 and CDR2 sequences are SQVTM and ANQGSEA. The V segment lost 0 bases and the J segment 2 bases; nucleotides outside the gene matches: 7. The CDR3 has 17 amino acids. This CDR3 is CSVEDRGTSRNTGELFF. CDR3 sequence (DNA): TGCAGCGTTGAAGATAGGGGGACTAGCAGAAACACCGGGGAGCTGTTTTTT.

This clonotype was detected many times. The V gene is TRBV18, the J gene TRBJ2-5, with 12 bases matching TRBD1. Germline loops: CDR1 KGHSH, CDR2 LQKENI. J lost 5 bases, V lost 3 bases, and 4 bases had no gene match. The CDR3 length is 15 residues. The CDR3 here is CASSPGTGGAETQYF. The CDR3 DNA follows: TGTGCCAGCTCACCCGGGACAGGGGGCGCCGAGACCCAGTACTTC.